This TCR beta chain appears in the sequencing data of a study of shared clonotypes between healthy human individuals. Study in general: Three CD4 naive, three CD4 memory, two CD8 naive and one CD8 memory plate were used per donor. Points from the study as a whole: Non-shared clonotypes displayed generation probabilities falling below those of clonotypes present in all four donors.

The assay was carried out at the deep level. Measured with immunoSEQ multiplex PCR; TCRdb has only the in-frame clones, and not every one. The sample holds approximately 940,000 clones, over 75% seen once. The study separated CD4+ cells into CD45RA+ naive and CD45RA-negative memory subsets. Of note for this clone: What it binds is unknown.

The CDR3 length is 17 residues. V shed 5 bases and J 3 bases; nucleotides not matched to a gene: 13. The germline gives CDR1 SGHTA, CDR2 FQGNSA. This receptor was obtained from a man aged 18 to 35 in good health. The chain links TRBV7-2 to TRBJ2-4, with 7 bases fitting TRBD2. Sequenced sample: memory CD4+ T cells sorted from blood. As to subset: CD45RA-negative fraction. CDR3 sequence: CASSGAGTTPDKNIQYF. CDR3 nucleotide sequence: TGTGCCAGCAGCGGAGCCGGGACTACTCCGGACAAAAACATTCAGTACTTC.